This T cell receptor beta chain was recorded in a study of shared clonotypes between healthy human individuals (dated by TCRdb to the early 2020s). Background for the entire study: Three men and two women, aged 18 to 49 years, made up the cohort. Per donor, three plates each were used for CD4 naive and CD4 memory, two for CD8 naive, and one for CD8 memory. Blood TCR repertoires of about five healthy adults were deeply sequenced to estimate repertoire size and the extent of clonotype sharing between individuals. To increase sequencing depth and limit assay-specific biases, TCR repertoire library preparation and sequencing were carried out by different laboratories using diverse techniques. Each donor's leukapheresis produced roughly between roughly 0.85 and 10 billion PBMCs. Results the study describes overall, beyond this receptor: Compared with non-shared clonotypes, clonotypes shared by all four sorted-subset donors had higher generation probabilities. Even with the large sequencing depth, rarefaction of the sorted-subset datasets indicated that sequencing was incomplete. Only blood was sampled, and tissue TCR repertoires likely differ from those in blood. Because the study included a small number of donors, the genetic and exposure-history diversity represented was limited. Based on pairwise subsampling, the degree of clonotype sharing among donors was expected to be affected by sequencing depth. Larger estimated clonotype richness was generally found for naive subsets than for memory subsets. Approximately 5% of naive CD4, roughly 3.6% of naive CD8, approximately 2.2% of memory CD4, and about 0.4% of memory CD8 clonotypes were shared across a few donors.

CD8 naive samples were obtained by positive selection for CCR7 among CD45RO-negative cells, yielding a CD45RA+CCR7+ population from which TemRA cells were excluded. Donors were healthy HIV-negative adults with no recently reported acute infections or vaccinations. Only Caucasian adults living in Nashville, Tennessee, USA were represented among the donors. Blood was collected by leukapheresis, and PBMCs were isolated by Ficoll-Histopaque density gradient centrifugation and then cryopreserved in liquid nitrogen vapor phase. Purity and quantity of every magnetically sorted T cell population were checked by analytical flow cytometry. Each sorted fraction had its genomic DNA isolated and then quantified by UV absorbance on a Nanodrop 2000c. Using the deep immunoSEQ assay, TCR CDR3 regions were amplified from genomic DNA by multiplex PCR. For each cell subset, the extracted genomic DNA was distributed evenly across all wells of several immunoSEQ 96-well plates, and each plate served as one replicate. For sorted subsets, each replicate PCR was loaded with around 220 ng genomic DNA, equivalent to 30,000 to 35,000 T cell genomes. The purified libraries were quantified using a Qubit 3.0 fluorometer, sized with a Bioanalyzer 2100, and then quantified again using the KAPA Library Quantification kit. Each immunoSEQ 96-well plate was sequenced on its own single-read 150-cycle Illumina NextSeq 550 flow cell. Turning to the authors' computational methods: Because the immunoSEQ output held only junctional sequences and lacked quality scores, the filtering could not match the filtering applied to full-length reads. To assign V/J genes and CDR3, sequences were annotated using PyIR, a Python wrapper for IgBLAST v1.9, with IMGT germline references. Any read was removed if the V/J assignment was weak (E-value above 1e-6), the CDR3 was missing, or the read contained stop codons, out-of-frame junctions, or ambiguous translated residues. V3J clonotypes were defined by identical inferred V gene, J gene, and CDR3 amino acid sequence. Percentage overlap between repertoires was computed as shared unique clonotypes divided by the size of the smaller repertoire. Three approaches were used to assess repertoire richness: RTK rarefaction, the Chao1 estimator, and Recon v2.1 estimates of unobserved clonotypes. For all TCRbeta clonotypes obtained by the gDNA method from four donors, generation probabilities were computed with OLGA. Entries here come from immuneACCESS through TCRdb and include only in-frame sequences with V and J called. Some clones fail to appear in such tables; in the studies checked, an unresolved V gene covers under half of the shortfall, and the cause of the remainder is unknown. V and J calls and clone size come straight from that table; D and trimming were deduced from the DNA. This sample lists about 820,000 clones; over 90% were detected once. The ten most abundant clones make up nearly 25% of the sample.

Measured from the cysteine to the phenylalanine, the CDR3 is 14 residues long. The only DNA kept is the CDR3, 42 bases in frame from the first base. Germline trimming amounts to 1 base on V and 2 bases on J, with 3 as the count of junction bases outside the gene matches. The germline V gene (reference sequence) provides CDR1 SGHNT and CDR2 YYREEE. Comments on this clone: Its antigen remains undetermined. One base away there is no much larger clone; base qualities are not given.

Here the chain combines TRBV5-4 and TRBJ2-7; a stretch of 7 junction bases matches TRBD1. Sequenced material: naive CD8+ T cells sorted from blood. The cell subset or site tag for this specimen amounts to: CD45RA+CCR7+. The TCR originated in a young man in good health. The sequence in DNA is TGTGCCAGCAGCTTGCTAGGGGGCCCCTACGAGCAGTACTTC. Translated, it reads CASSLLGGPYEQYF.